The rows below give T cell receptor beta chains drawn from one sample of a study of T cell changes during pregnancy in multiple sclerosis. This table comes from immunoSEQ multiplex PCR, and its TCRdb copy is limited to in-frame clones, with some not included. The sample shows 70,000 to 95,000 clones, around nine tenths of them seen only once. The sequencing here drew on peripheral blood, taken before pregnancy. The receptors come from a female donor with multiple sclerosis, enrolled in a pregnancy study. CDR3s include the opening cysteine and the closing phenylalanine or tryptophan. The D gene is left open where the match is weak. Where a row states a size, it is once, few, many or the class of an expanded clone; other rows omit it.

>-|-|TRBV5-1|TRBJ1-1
TGCGCCAGCAGCTTGTTGATTACCGGGAGGGCAGACACTGAAGCTTTCTTT
CASSLLITGRADTEAFF
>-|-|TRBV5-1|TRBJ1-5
TGCGCCAGCAGCTGGGGCATAGGGCAGCCCCAGCATTTT
CASSWGIGQPQHF
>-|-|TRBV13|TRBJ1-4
TGTGCCAGCCGAGAAGGGAGAAGTGGACTGTTTTTT
CASREGRSGLFF
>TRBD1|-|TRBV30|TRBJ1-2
TGTGCCTGGACCCCGGACAGGGGCTATGGCTACACCTTC
CAWTPDRGYGYTF
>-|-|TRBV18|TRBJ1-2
TGTGCCAGCTCACCAACGACAGAACTAACCCCTAACTATGGCTACACCTTC
CASSPTTELTPNYGYTF
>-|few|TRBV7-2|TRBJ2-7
TGTGCCAGCAGCTTACGTCTCAGTGGACTCTACGAGCAGTACTTC
CASSLRLSGLYEQYF
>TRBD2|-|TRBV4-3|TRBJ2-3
TGCGCCAGCAGCCATCCTAGCGGGGGGGGCACAGATACGCAGTATTTT
CASSHPSGGGTDTQYF
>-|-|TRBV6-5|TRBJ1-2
TGTGCCAGCGGGGAGCCAGAGCATGGCTACACCTTC
CASGEPEHGYTF
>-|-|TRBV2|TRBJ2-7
TGTGCCAGCAGTGATTTCTACAGGGTAGACGAGCAGTACTTC
CASSDFYRVDEQYF
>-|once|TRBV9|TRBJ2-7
TGTGCCAGCAGCGTATCGACTAGCTCCTACGAGCAGTACTTC
CASSVSTSSYEQYF